This record concerns one TCR beta chain sequence. Its antigen is not identified. This sample was taken from a study of T cells in Graves' hyperthyroidism and ophthalmopathy. It was RNA transcripts that yielded the amplified TCR beta CDR3 regions. Carried out on the TCR CDR3, a first-round RT-PCR used the HTBI primer set. Using its own MiXCR run on the multiplex PCR reads, TCRdb lists one record per CDR3 protein. The profile shows roughly 290,000 distinct CDR3 sequences, around 15% of them singletons. Trimming removed 3 bases from V and 2 bases from J; junction bases left unmatched: 6. This CDR3 contains 18 residues. CDR1 is SEHNR and CDR2 is FQNEAQ in the germline V gene (reference sequence). Ophthalmopathy in the patients scored at least 3 on Clinical Activity Score and at least 4 on NOSPECS grade, lasting under 3 months. Fresh peripheral blood, roughly 9.8 ml of it, supplied the PBMCs. Study-wide results and limits: Most thyroid clonotypes expanded above 0.001 were also detected in blood.

Sequencing used blood. This chain links TRBV7-9 with TRBJ2-2; 13 nucleotides match TRBD2. The clonotype was recovered from a woman in her sixties or seventies with Graves' ophthalmopathy. The CDR3 loop reads CASSLGLAGLRNTGELFF. The CDR3 coding sequence is TGTGCCAGCAGCTTGGGACTAGCGGGGCTCAGAAACACCGGGGAGCTGTTTTTT.